The clone carrying this TCR beta chain was counted a few times. Its antigen is unknown. This sample stems from a study of cytomegalovirus exposure and HLA in healthy donors. At the level of the study: A prior analysis found 95 million to 140 million unique TCR beta sequences from around 180 million T cells.

PCR primers comprised 60 Vbeta and 13 Jbeta primers. Only in-frame clones appear in the TCRdb table, and some are missing; sequencing was by immunoSEQ multiplex PCR. The data contain around 150,000 clones, around 80% of them seen just once; the ten biggest clones take up 1.4%. V was cut by 5 bases and J by 0 bases, with 17 bases left in between. There are 16 residues in the CDR3. In germline, CDR1 is SGHNT, CDR2 YENEEA. Study findings and constraints: In an earlier analysis, productive rearrangement rates for most beta V segments clustered near 87% or 30%.

The TCR comes from a man under 40 in good health and CMV-seropositive. The sample consisted of PBMCs. J is TRBJ2-7 and V is TRBV11-3, with D unresolved. The CDR3, as DNA: TGTGCCAGCAGCATACGCGGCGGCGATAGCTCCTACGAGCAGTACTTC. Translating it yields CASSIRGGDSSYEQYF.